This TCR beta chain was sequenced during a study of blood T cells in healthy people across ages. Study-level findings and limits: Observed TCR beta diversity per million T cells went down as age went up. This fall followed a roughly linear course with age.

Combining a sample-barcoded 5' primer with a J-beta primer mix, a second PCR ran for about 7 to 12 cycles. TCRdb independently ran MiXCR on the 5' RACE reads; one entry per CDR3 protein. The table lists around 850,000 distinct CDR3 sequences, around 36% of them singletons. This clonotype was seen a few times. What it recognizes is unknown. Individuals who donated were healthy Caucasians from Russia aged roughly 6 to 100. In each sample, at least 6.5 million PBMCs were isolated. Total RNA extraction produced at least 5.5 micrograms (per sample) for the study. This CDR3 comprises 11 residues. V lost 1 base and J 13 bases, leaving 8 bases between the germline ends.

The receptor comes from a man younger than 30 in good health. Material for sequencing was blood. V gene TRBV12-3 or TRBV12-4 combines with J gene TRBJ2-1, with D perhaps matching TRBD2 (5 bases). CDR3 sequence reads: CASSLERGQFF. CDR3 DNA sequence: TGTGCCAGCAGTTTAGAACGGGGACAGTTCTTC.